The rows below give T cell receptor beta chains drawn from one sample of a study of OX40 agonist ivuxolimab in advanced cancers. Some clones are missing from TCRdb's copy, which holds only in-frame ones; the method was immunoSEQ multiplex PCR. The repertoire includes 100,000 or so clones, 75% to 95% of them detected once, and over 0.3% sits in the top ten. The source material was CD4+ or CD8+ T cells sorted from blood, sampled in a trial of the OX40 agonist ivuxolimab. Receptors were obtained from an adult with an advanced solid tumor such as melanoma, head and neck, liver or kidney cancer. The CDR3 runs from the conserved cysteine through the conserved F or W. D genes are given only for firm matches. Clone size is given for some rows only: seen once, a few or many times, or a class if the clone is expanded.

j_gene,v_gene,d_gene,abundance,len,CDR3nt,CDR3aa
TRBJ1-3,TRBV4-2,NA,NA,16,TGTGCCAGCAGCCAAGAGAACACCCGGTCGGGAAACACCATATATTTT,CASSQENTRSGNTIYF
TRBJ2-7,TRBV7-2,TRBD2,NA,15,TGTGCCAGCAGCCACCCGGGAGGGGGACTAGCCGGGCAGTACTTC,CASSHPGGGLAGQYF
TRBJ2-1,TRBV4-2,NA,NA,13,TGTGCCAGCAGCCAAGAGGGCCGAAATGAGCAGTTCTTC,CASSQEGRNEQFF
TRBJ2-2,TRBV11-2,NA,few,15,TGTGCCAGCAGCTTAGCAGGACATGGTCGGCGGGAGCTGTTTTTT,CASSLAGHGRRELFF
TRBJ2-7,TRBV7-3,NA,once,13,TGTGCCAGCAGCTTAAACAGGGACTACGAGCAGTACTTC,CASSLNRDYEQYF
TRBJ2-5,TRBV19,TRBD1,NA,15,TGTGCCAGTAGTAAGGGACAGCAGTACCAAGAGACCCAGTACTTC,CASSKGQQYQETQYF
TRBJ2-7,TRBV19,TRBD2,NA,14,TGTGCCAGTAGTTCAATAGCGGGGGCCTACGAGCAGTACTTC,CASSSIAGAYEQYF
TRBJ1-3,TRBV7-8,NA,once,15,TGTGCCAGCAGTACCGCTCAAGCCTCTGGAAACACCATATATTTT,CASSTAQASGNTIYF
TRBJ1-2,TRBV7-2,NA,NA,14,TGTGCCAGCAGCCAAACCCAGGGTAACTATGGCTACACCTTC,CASSQTQGNYGYTF
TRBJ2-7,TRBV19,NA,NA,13,TGTGCCAGTAGTAGTCAGAAGGGGTCCGAGCAGTACTTC,CASSSQKGSEQYF
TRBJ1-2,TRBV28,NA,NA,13,TGTGCCAGCAGTTTACTCTCAGACTATGGCTACACCTTC,CASSLLSDYGYTF
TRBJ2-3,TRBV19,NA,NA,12,TGTGCCAGTGACGGAGGGGGCGGGACGCAGTATTTT,CASDGGGGTQYF
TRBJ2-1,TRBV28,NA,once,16,TGTGCCAGCAGTTTACTGGGGCAACCCCAGTACAATGAGCAGTTCTTC,CASSLLGQPQYNEQFF
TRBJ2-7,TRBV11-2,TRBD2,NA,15,TGTGCCAGCAGCCTTGGGACTAGCGGATCCTACGAGCAGTACTTC,CASSLGTSGSYEQYF
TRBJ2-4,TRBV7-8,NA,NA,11,TGTGCCAGCGACCGGAAAAACATTCAGTACTTC,CASDRKNIQYF
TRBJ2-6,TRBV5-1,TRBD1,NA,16,TGCGCCAGCAGCTTGCCCCGACAGGGTGGGGCCAACGTCCTGACTTTC,CASSLPRQGGANVLTF
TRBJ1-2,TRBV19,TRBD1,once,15,TGTGCCAGTAGCGAAGACAGGGGTGCAATCTATGGCTACACCTTC,CASSEDRGAIYGYTF
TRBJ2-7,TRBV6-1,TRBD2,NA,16,TGTGCCAGCAGTGAAGTGACTAGCGGGAGGGGCGACGAGCAGTACTTC,CASSEVTSGRGDEQYF
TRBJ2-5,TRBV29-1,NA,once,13,TGCAGCGTTGAAGTATCTCTGAGGGAGACCCAGTACTTC,CSVEVSLRETQYF
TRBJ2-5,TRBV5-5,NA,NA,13,TGTGCCAGCAGCTTGATCCAGGGGGAGACCCAGTACTTC,CASSLIQGETQYF
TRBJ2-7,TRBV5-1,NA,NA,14,TGCGCCAGCAGCTTGGGACTAGGTGCCTACGAGCAGTACTTC,CASSLGLGAYEQYF
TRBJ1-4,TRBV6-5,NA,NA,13,TGTGCCAGCAGGGCCGGGGCCGGTGAAAAACTGTTTTTT,CASRAGAGEKLFF
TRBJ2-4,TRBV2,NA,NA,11,TGTGCCAGCAGTGAGGGGGACATAAAGTACTTC,CASSEGDIKYF
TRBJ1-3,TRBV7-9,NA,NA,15,TGTGCCAGCAGCCTTGGGGTGGGCTCTGGAAACACCATATATTTT,CASSLGVGSGNTIYF
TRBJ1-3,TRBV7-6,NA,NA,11,TGTGCCAGCGGAGATAGGACCGGGGTATATTTT,CASGDRTGVYF
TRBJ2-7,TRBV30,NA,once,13,TGTGCCTGGTGCCCGGGACTGACTTACGAGCAGTACTTC,CAWCPGLTYEQYF
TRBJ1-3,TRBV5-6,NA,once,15,TGTGCCAGCAGCTTGGGGGTAAGCTCTGGAAACACCATATATTTT,CASSLGVSSGNTIYF
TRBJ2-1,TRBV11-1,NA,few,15,TGTGCCAGCAGCTTAGATTGGTTAGCCTACAATGAGCAGTTCTTC,CASSLDWLAYNEQFF
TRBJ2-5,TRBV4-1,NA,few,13,TGCGCCAGCAGCCAAGGTCAGCGGGAGACCCAGTACTTC,CASSQGQRETQYF
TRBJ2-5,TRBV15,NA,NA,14,TGTGCCACCAGCATCCGGGGACGGCAGGAGACCCAGTACTTC,CATSIRGRQETQYF
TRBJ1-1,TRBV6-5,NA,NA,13,TGTGCCAGCAGTTATTCAACAGGGACTGAAGCTTTCTTT,CASSYSTGTEAFF
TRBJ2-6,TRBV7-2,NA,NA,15,TGTGCCAGCAGCCAAGTCACCTCTGGGGCCAACGTCCTGACTTTC,CASSQVTSGANVLTF
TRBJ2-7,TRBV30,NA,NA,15,TGTGCCTGGAGTGTTGGAGGGGCTAGGTCCTACGAGCAGTACTTC,CAWSVGGARSYEQYF
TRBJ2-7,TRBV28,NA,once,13,TGTGCCAGCAGTCCCCAGACAGGAACCGAGCAGTACTTC,CASSPQTGTEQYF
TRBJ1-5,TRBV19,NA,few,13,TGTGCCAGTAGTATCCGGGTTGGTCAGCCCCAGCATTTT,CASSIRVGQPQHF
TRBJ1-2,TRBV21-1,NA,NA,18,TGTGCCAGCAGACCGTTGCCTGCCGGGTCCCTTGCGGTCTATGGCTACACCTTC,CASRPLPAGSLAVYGYTF
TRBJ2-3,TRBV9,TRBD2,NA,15,TGTGCCAGCAGCGTAGTAGCGGGAGATATGAATACGCAGTATTTT,CASSVVAGDMNTQYF
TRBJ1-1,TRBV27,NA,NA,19,TGTGCCAGCAGTCCGAACCCGAGGACAGAAAGATTCATGAACACTGAAGCTTTCTTT,CASSPNPRTERFMNTEAFF
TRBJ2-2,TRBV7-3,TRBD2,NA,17,TGTGCCAGCAGCTTAAACCGAGCGGGAGGGCCCTCCGGGGAGCTGTTTTTT,CASSLNRAGGPSGELFF
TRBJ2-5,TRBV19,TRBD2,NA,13,TGTGCCAGTACCTCAGCGGGAGGTGAGACCCAGTACTTC,CASTSAGGETQYF
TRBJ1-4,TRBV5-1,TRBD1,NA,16,TGCGCCAGCAGCTTGCAGGGCAGGGGGACTAATGAAAAACTGTTTTTT,CASSLQGRGTNEKLFF
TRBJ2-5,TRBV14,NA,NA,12,TGTGCCAGCAGCCAAGTAGTAGAGACCCAGTACTTC,CASSQVVETQYF
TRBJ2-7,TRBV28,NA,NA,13,TGTGCCAGCAGTTTCTCATCATCCTACGAGCAGTACTTC,CASSFSSSYEQYF
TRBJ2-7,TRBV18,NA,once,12,TGTGCCAGCTCACCAAATCATGGGGAGCAGTACTTC,CASSPNHGEQYF
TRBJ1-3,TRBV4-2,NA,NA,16,TGTGCCAGCAGCCAAGTGGTAGGGGGCTCTGGAAACACCATATATTTT,CASSQVVGGSGNTIYF
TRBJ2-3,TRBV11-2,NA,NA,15,TGTGCCAGCAGCTTAGGTGGAGCGGGCCGCAATACGCAGTATTTT,CASSLGGAGRNTQYF
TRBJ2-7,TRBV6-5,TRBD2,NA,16,TGTGCCAGCAGTTACTTTAGTTCGGGAGGGTTCGGCGAGCAGTACTTC,CASSYFSSGGFGEQYF
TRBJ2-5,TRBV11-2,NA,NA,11,TGTGCCAGCAGCTTAGGAGAGACCCAGTACTTC,CASSLGETQYF
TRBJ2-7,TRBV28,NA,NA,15,TGTGCCAGCAGTTCCCGGGACCGAGGGAGTTACGAGCAGTACTTC,CASSSRDRGSYEQYF
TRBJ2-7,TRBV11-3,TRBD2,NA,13,TGTGCCAGCAGCCCCGGGACTAGGAATCGGCAGTACTTC,CASSPGTRNRQYF
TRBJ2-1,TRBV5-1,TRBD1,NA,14,TGCGCCAGCAGCTCCGGACAGGGGGGAGTTGAGCAGTTCTTC,CASSSGQGGVEQFF
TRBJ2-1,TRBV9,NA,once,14,TGTGCCAGCAGCGTAGTTCCCACCCACAATGAGCAGTTCTTC,CASSVVPTHNEQFF
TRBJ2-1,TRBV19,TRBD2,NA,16,TGTGCCAGTAGTCCACAAGGACGGGGGGCCTACAATGAGCAGTTCTTC,CASSPQGRGAYNEQFF